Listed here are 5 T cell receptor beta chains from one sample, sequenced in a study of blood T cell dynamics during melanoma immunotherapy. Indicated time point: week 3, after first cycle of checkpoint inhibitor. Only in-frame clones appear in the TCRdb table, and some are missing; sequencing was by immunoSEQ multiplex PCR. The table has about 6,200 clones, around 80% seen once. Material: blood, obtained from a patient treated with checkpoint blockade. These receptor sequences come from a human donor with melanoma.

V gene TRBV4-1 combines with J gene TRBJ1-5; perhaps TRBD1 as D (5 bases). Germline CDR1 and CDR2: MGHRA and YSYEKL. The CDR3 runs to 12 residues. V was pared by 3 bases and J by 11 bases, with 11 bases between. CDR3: CASSHIGEAQHF. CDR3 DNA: TGCGCCAGCAGCCACATAGGGGAGGCCCAGCATTTT.

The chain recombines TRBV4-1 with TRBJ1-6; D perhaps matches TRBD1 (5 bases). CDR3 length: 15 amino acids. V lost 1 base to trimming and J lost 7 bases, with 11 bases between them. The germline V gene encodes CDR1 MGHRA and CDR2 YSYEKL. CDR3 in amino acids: CASSQAGRANSPLHF. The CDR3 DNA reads TGCGCCAGCAGCCAAGCAGGCAGGGCAAATTCACCCCTCCACTTT.

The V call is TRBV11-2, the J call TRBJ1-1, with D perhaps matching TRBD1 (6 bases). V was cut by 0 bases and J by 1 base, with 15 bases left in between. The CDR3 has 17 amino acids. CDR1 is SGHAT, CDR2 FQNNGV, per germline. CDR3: CASSLEWGRTKNTEAFF. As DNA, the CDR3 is TGTGCCAGCAGCTTAGAATGGGGGCGTACAAAGAACACTGAAGCTTTCTTT.

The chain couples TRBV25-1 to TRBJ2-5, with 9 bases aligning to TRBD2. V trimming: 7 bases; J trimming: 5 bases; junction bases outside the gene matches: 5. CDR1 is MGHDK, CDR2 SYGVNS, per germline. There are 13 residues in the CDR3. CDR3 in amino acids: CASTLAGVETQYF. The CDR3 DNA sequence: TGTGCCAGCACCTTAGCGGGAGTGGAGACCCAGTACTTC.

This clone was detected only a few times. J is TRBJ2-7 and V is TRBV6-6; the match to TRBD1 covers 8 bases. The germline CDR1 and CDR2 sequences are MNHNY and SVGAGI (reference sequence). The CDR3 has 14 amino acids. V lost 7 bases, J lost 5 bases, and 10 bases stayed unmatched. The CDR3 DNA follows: TGTGCCAGCACCGGGGCAGGGGGCAAGGACGAGCAGTACTTC. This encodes CASTGAGGKDEQYF.